This T cell receptor beta chain was obtained from a study of T cell repertoires in aging, cancer and after chemotherapy. Study as a whole: Healthy donor repertoires were recorded over several months to years and showed clear clonal overlap.

The template was genomic DNA from peripheral blood, not RNA. Study-wide results and caveats: Compared with age-matched healthy donors, untreated hematological or solid cancer patients showed higher blood TCR clonality. Healthy donors lost TCR diversity with age mainly through richness, cancer patients through richness and evenness.

The CDR3 contains 15 residues. Germline CDR1 is LNHDA and CDR2 is SQIVND (reference sequence). Multiplex touch-down PCR with TRB-A/B primers amplified rearranged V-D-J TRB sequences. MiXCR was run by TCRdb on the multiplex PCR reads, yielding one entry per CDR3 protein. This table holds 4,500 to 5,000 distinct CDR3 sequences, more than 20% found once. Details on this clonotype: Its antigen is unidentified. Germline and junction disagree at one end, which may indicate a read error.

Sequenced sample: blood. The TCR sequence derives from a human donor in good health. The donor label of this sample is uncertain. The chain employs TRBV19 and TRBJ1-2; possible D gene TRBD1, 6 bases. This CDR3 reads CPSSAPSWGADGYTF. In DNA form, the CDR3 reads TGTCCCAGTAGTGCCCCTTCATGGGGGGCCGATGGCTACACCTTC.